Here is one T cell receptor beta chain with its context. Its antigen remains unknown. This specimen comes from a study of cytomegalovirus exposure and HLA in healthy donors. About the research overall: The Caucasian-associated ancestry cluster held roughly 80% of around 380 genotyped donors. Study-level results: Sequencing depth roughly uniform across donors was assumed in presence/absence analyses. Highly shared variants forming one cluster were likely a sequencing artifact.

Primers: 60 Vbeta forward and 13 Jbeta reverse. Original handling: Later, about 80 million unique TCR beta chains were counted in an analysis, and approximately 10 million of them were shared. Method: immunoSEQ multiplex PCR; TCRdb's copy keeps in-frame clones and lacks some. Clonal size and the V and J genes are those of that table, whereas D and trimming came from the DNA. The repertoire holds 100,000 to 140,000 clones, with 65% to 85% as singletons. The ends lost 0 bases at V and 0 bases at J; junction bases unmatched: 8. CDR3 size: 17 residues. The germline gives CDR1 ENHRY, CDR2 SYGVKD. The sequence was collected from a man aged 18 to 29 in good health and CMV-seronegative. This sequence joins TRBV10-3 and TRBJ2-7; TRBD1 aligns across 7 bases. Sequencing was performed on PBMCs. The CDR3 region is CAISESTRGTVSYEQYF. The CDR3 DNA sequence: TGTGCCATCAGTGAGTCGACTCGTGGGACAGTCTCCTACGAGCAGTACTTC.